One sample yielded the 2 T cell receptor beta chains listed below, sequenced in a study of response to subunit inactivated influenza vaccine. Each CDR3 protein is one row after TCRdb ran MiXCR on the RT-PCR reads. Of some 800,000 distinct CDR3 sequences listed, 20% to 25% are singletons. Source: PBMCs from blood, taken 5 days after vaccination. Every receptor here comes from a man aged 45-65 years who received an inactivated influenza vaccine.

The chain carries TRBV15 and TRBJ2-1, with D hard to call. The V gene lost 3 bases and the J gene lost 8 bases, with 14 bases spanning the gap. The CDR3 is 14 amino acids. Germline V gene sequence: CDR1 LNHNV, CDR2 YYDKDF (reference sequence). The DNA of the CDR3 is TGTGCCACCAGCAGTTGGCGGCTCGGCGATGAGCAGTTCTTC. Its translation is CATSSWRLGDEQFF.

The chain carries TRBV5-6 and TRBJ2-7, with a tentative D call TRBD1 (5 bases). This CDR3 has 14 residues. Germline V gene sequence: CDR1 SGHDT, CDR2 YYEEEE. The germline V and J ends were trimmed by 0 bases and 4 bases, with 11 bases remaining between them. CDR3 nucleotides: TGTGCCAGCAGCTTGGGGGTAGGGGTGTACGAGCAGTACTTC. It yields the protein CASSLGVGVYEQYF.